This T cell receptor beta chain was sequenced for a study of cytomegalovirus exposure and HLA in healthy donors. Study-wide background: As released early, the data held 70 million to 95 million unique TCRs from HLA-typed donors. Whole-study findings and limits: The number of N-insertions in an Asian-associated ancestry cluster was reportedly below the approximately 690-donor mean in a later analysis.

This CDR3 has 16 residues. The V end was cut by 7 bases, the J end by 4 bases, with 25 bases between. CDR1 is SQVTM, CDR2 ANQGSEA, per germline. Turning to this clone: The antigen remains undetermined.

Healthy bone marrow donors supplied every sample. In the PCR, 60 Vbeta and 13 Jbeta primers were used. The method was immunoSEQ multiplex PCR; TCRdb's version includes in-frame clones alone and lacks a portion of them. Found here are 160,000 or so clones, 70% to 80% of them singletons; the top ten hold roughly 1.5%. The chain employs TRBV29-1 and TRBJ1-2; D might be TRBD1 (5 bases). Sequences were obtained from PBMCs. This sequence was found in a man between 40 and 49 years old in good health and CMV-seronegative. CDR3 in DNA: TGCAGCGCCTTCCTACCACAGGAACTCCAGGGCTATGGCTACACCTTC. Its protein is CSAFLPQELQGYGYTF.